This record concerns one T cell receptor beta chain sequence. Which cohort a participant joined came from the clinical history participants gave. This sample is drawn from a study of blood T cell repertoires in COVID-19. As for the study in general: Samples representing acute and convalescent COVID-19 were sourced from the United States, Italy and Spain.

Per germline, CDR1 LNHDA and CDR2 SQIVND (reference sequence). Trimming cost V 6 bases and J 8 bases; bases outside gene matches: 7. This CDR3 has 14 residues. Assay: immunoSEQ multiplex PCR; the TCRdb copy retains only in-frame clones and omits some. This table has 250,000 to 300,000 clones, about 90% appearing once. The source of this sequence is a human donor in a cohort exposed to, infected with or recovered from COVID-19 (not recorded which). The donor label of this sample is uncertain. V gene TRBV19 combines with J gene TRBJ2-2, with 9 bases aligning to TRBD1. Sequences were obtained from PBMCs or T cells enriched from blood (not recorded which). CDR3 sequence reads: CASSPGTGLGELFF. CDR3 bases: TGTGCCAGTAGCCCCGGGACAGGGTTAGGGGAGCTGTTTTTT.